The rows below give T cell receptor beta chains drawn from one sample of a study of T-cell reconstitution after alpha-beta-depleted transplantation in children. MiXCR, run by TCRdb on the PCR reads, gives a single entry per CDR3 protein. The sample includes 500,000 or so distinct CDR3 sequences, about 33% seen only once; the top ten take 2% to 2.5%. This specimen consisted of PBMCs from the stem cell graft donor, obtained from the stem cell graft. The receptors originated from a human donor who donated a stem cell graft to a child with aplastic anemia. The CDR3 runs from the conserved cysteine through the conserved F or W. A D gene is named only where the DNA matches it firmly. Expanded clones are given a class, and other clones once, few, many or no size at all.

CASSIRGNTGELFF,TGTGCCAGTAGTATCAGGGGGAACACCGGGGAGCTGTTTTTT,NA,TRBV19,NA,TRBJ2-2
CAWSASGGYSYNSPLHF,TGTGCCTGGAGTGCCAGCGGGGGTTACTCCTATAATTCACCCCTCCACTTT,NA,TRBV30,NA,TRBJ1-6
CASSLGTGFQPQHF,TGTGCCAGCAGTCTCGGGACAGGGTTCCAGCCCCAGCATTTT,TRBD1,TRBV27,NA,TRBJ1-5
CASSLGSGYYGYTF,TGTGCCAGCAGCTTAGGTTCGGGTTACTATGGCTACACCTTC,NA,TRBV11-2,few,TRBJ1-2
CVSRRRGLSEQYF,TGTGTCAGCAGGAGGAGGGGGCTTAGCGAGCAGTACTTC,NA,TRBV11-1,NA,TRBJ2-7
CASSLAGSQETQYF,TGTGCCAGCAGCTTAGCAGGGAGCCAAGAGACCCAGTACTTC,NA,TRBV7-9,NA,TRBJ2-5
CASTSLYSYEQYF,TGCGCCTCGACTAGCTTATACTCCTACGAGCAGTACTTC,TRBD2,TRBV5-1,many,TRBJ2-7
CASSSPGAVGGYTF,TGCGCCAGCAGCTCCCCGGGGGCAGTTGGTGGCTACACCTTC,NA,TRBV5-1,few,TRBJ1-2
CASSEGNSPLHF,TGTGCCAGCAGTGAAGGGAATTCACCCCTCCACTTT,NA,TRBV25-1,NA,TRBJ1-6
CSAPRAGEAYEQYF,TGCAGTGCTCCTAGGGCGGGAGAGGCCTACGAGCAGTACTTC,TRBD2,TRBV20-1,NA,TRBJ2-7
CASSLEPLSAASTDTQYF,TGTGCCAGCAGTTTAGAGCCCCTTTCGGCTGCTAGCACAGATACGCAGTATTTT,NA,TRBV12-3/TRBV12-4,few,TRBJ2-3
CASSLVGWGGELFF,TGTGCCAGCAGCTTAGTGGGTTGGGGCGGGGAGCTGTTTTTT,NA,TRBV7-2,NA,TRBJ2-2
CASRPTSSETQYF,TGTGCCAGCAGGCCGACTAGTTCGGAGACCCAGTACTTC,NA,TRBV6-2/TRBV6-3,NA,TRBJ2-5
CASSFRPRGNEKLFF,TGTGCCAGCAGTTTCCGGCCCCGAGGGAACGAAAAACTGTTTTTT,NA,TRBV27,many,TRBJ1-4
CASSQDKRGQGTQYF,TGCGCCAGCAGCCAAGATAAGAGGGGACAGGGTACGCAGTATTTT,TRBD1,TRBV4-3,few,TRBJ2-3
CASSDPGQGASGNIQYF,TGTGCCAGCAGCGACCCGGGACAGGGGGCTTCTGGAAACATTCAGTACTTC,TRBD1,TRBV9,NA,TRBJ2-4
CASSLDTAPGANTEAFF,TGTGCCAGCAGTCTCGATACCGCTCCGGGCGCCAACACTGAAGCTTTCTTT,NA,TRBV6-5,NA,TRBJ1-1